Detailed here is one TCR beta chain. This record comes from a study of identifying expanded T cells in peripheral blood. Repertoires were generated with immunoSEQ multiplex PCR, while TCRdb's copy carries only in-frame clones and drops some. The repertoire holds 65,000 to 95,000 clones, with roughly 90% as singletons. The sequence came from a person between 18 and 75 years old in good health. The source material was blood.

The CDR3 here is CASSIRSPRSYNEQFF. DNA for the CDR3: TGTGCCAGTAGTATCCGATCCCCTCGCTCCTACAATGAGCAGTTCTTC. The rearrangement links TRBV19 to TRBJ2-1; D is uncertain. V was trimmed by 3 bases and J by 0 bases, leaving 12 bases between them. The germline CDR1 and CDR2 sequences are LNHDA and SQIVND (reference sequence). The CDR3 loop spans 16 amino acids.